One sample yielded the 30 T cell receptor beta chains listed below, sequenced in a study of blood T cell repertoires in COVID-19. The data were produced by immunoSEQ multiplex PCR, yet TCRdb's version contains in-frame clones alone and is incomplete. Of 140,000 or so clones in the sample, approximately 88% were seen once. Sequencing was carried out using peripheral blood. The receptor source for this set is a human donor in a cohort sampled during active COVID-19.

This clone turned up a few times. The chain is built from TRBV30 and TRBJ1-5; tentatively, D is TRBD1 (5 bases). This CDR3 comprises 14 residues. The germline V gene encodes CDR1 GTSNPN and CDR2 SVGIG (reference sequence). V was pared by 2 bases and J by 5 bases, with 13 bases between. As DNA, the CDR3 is TGTGCCTGGAGTCTATACGGACACGATCAGCCCCAGCATTTT. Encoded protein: CAWSLYGHDQPQHF.

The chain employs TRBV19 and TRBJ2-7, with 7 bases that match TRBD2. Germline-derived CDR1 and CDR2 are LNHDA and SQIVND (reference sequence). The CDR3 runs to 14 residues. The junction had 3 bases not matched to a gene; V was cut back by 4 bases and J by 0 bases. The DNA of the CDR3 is TGTGCCAGTAGTACGGGAGGCTCCTCCTACGAGCAGTACGTC. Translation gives CASSTGGSSYEQYV.

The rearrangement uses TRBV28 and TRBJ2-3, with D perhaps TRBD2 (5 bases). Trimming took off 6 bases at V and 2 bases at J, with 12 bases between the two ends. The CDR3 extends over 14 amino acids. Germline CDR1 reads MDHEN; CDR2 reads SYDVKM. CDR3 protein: CASRRAVPTDTQYF. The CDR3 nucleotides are TGTGCCAGCAGGCGGGCCGTCCCCACAGATACGCAGTATTTT.

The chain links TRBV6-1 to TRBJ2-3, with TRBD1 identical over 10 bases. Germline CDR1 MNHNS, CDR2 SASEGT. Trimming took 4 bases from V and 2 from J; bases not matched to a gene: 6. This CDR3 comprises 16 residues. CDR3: CASSGRTGGVTDTQYF. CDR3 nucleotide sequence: TGTGCCAGCAGTGGCCGGACAGGGGGGGTCACAGATACGCAGTATTTT.

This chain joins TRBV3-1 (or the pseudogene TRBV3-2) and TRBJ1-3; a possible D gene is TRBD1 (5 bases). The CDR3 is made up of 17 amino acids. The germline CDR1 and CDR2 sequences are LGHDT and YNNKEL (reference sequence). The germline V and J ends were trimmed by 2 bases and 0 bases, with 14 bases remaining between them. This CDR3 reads CASSQTGTIFSGNTIYF. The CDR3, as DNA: TGTGCCAGCAGCCAAACAGGAACGATATTCTCTGGAAACACCATATATTTT.

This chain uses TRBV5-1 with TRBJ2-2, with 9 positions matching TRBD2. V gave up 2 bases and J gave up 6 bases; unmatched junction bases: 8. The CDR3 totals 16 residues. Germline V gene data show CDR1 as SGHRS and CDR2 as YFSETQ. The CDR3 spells CASSFGVAGVPGELFF. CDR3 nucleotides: TGCGCCAGCAGCTTCGGAGTAGCGGGGGTACCCGGGGAGCTGTTTTTT.

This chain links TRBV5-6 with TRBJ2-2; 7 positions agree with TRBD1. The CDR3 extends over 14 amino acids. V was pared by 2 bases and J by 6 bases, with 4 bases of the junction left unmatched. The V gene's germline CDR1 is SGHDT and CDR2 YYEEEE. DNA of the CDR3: TGTGCCAGCAGCTTCGACAGGGTAGCCGGGGAGCTGTTTTTT. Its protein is CASSFDRVAGELFF.

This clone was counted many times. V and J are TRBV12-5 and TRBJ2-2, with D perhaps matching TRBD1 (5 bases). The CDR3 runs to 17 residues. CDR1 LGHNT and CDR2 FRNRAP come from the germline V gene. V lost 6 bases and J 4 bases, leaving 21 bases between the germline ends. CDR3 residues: CASGVGQTQKTTGELFF. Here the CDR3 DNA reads TGTGCTAGTGGGGTGGGGCAGACGCAGAAAACCACCGGGGAGCTGTTTTTT.

CDR3 nucleotides: TGCGCCAGCAGCCTATCCCCGGGAAACACCATATATTTT. Amino acids: CASSLSPGNTIYF. This chain connects TRBV5-1 to TRBJ1-3; D is ambiguous. This CDR3 has 13 residues. V was shortened by 4 bases and J by 4 bases, with 9 bases between the two germline ends. CDR1 SGHRS and CDR2 YFSETQ come from the germline V gene.

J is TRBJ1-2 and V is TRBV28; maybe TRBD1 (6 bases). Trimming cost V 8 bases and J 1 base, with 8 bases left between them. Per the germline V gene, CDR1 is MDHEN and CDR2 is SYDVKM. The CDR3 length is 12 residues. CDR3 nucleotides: TGTGCCAGCCAGGGGAGTAACTATGGCTACACCTTC. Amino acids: CASQGSNYGYTF.

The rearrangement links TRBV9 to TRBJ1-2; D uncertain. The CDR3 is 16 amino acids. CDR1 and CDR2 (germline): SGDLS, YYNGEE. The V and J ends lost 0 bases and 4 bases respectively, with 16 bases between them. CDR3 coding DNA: TGTGCCAGCAGCGTAGAGTCCGGTCGGGGAATCTATGGCTACACCTTC. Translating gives CASSVESGRGIYGYTF.

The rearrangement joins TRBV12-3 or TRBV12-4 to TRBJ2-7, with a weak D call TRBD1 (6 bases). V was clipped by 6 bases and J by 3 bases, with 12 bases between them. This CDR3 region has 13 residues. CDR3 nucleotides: TGTGCCAGCAGATTCCGGGACAACTACGAGCAGTACTTC. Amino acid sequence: CASRFRDNYEQYF.

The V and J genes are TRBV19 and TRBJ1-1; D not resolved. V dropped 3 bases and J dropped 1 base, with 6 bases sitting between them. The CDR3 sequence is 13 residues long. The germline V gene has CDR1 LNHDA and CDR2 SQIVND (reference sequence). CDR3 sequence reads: CASSIPRNTEAFF. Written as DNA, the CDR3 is TGTGCCAGTAGTATTCCCCGGAACACTGAAGCTTTCTTT.

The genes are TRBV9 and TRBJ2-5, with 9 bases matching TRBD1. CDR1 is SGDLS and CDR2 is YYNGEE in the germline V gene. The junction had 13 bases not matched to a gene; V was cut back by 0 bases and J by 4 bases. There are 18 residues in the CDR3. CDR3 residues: CASSVEGQGGGIGETQYF. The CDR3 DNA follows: TGTGCCAGCAGCGTAGAGGGACAGGGCGGAGGGATCGGAGAGACCCAGTACTTC.

CDR3 protein: CASRGGWGGNTEAFF. The CDR3 DNA follows: TGTGCCAGCCGCGGGGGTTGGGGAGGGAACACTGAAGCTTTCTTT. The chain carries TRBV6-5 and TRBJ1-1; possibly TRBD1 for D (5 bases). CDR3 length: 15 residues. Germline-derived CDR1 and CDR2 are MNHEY and SVGAGI. The V and J ends lost 8 bases and 1 base respectively, with 17 bases between them.

The CDR3 DNA reads TGCGCCAGCAGCTTCCAGACAGAAACCTATGGCTACACCTTC. It yields the protein CASSFQTETYGYTF. J is TRBJ1-2 and V is TRBV5-1, with D possibly matching TRBD1 (5 bases). V lost 2 bases and J lost 4, with 12 bases in between. This CDR3 is built from 14 residues. Germline V gene data show CDR1 as SGHRS and CDR2 as YFSETQ.

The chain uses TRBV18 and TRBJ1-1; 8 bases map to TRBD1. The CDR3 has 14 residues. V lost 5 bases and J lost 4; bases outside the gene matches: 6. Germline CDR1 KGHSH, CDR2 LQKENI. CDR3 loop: CASSAETGGTEAFF. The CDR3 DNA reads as TGTGCCAGCTCAGCCGAAACAGGGGGCACTGAAGCTTTCTTT.

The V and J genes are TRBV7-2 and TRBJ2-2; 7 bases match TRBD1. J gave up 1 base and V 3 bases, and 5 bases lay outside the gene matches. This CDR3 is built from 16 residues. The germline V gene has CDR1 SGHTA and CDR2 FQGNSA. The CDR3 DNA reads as TGTGCCAGCAGCTTTGGACAGGTGGGGAACACCGGGGAGCTGTTTTTT. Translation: CASSFGQVGNTGELFF.

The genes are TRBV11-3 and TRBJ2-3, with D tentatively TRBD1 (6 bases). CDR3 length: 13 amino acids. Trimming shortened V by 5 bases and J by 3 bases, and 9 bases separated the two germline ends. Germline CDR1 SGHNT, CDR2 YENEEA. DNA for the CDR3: TGTGCCAGCAGCAAAGGGGGTACAGATACGCAGTATTTT. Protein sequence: CASSKGGTDTQYF. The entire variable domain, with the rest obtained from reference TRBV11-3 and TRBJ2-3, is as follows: EAGVVQSPRYKIIEKKQPVAFWCNPISGHNTLYWYLQNLGQGPELLIRYENEEAVDDSQLPKDRFSAERLKGVDSTLKIQPAELGDSAVYLCASSKGGTDTQYFGPGTRLTVL.

The CDR3 protein is CASSWAGAYNEQFF. The CDR3 coding sequence is TGTGCCAGCAGTTGGGCAGGGGCTTACAATGAGCAGTTCTTC. This rearrangement joins TRBV27 to TRBJ2-1; TRBD1 might be the D (6 bases). The CDR3 covers 14 residues. The V gene's germline CDR1 is MNHEY and CDR2 SMNVEV (reference sequence). V was clipped by 4 bases and J by 4 bases, with 11 bases between them.

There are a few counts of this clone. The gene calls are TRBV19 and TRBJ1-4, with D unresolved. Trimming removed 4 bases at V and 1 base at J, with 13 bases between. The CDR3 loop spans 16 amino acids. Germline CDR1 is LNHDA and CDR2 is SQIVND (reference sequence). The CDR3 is CASSRANRGTNEKLFF. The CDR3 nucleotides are TGTGCCAGTAGTAGGGCAAATCGGGGAACTAATGAAAAACTGTTTTTT. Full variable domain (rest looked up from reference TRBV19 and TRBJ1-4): DGGITQSPKYLFRKEGQNVTLSCEQNLNHDAMYWYRQDPGQGLRLIYYSQIVNDFQKGDIAEGYSVSREKKESFPLTVTSAQKNPTAFYLCASSRANRGTNEKLFFGSGTQLSVL.

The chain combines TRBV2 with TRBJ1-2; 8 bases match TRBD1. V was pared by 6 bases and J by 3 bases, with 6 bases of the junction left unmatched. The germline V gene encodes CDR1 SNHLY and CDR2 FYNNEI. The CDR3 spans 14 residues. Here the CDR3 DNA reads TGTGCCAGCAGCCGAACGGACAGGGACTATGGCTACACCTTC. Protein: CASSRTDRDYGYTF.

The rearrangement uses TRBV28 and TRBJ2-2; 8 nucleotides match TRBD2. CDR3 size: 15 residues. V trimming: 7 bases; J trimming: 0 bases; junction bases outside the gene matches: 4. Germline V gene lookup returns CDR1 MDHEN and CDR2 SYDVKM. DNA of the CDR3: TGTGCCAGCACCCAACTAGCGGCGAACACCGGGGAGCTGTTTTTT. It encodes CASTQLAANTGELFF.

This chain's CDR3 is CASSVSRQSLNYGYTF. The CDR3 DNA reads as TGTGCCAGCAGCGTGTCTAGACAGAGTTTAAACTATGGCTACACCTTC. This rearrangement joins TRBV9 to TRBJ1-2, with a tentative D call TRBD1 (5 bases). Trimming left V 2 bases short and J 2 bases short, with 16 bases between. The CDR3 covers 16 residues. From germline, CDR1 is SGDLS and CDR2 YYNGEE.

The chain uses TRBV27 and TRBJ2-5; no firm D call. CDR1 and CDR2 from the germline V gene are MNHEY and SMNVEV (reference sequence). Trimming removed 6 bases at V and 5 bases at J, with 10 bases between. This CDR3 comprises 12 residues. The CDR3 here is CASSDARETQYF. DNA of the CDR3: TGTGCCAGCAGCGATGCTCGGGAGACCCAGTACTTC.

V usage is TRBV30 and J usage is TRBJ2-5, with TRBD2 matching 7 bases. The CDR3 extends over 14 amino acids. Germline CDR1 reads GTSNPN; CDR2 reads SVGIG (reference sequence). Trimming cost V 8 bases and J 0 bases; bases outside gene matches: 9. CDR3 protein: CAGKGTIHQETQYF. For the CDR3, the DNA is TGTGCCGGAAAAGGGACTATCCACCAAGAGACCCAGTACTTC.

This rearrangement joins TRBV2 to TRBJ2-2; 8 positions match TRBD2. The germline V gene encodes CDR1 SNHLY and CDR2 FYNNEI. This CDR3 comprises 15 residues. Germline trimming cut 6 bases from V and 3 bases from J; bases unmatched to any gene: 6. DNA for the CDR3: TGTGCCAGCAGAGCCGGGACTAGTGACACCGGGGAGCTGTTTTTT. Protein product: CASRAGTSDTGELFF. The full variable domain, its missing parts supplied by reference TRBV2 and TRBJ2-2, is EPEVTQTPSHQVTQMGQEVILRCVPISNHLYFYWYRQILGQKVEFLVSFYNNEISEKSEIFDDQFSVERPDGSNFTLKIRSTKLEDSAMYFCASRAGTSDTGELFFGEGSRLTVL.

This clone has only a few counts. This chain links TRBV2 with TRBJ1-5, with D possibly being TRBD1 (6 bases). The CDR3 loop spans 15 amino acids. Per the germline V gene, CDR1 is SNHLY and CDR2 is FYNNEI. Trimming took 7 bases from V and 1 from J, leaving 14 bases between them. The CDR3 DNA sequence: TGTGCCAGCACCGGTGGGGGCAGGAGCAATCAGCCCCAGCATTTT. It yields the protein CASTGGGRSNQPQHF.

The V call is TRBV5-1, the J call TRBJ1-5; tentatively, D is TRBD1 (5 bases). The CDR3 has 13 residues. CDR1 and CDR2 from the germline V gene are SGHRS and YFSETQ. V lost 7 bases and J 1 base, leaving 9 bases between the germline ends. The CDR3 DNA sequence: TGCGCCAGCCGGAGGGACAGCAATCAGCCCCAGCATTTT. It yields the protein CASRRDSNQPQHF.

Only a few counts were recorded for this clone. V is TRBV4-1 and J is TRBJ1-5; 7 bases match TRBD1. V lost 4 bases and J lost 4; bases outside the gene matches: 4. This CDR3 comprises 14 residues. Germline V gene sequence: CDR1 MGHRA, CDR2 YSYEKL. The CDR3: CASSLGQNNQPQHF. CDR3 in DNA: TGCGCCAGCAGCCTGGGACAGAATAATCAGCCCCAGCATTTT.